The source of this TCR beta chain is a study of T cell responses to AZD1222 COVID-19 vaccine. Libraries were prepared by immunoSEQ multiplex PCR; TCRdb keeps only in-frame clonotypes and omits some of them. The sample carries about 76,000 clones, about 83% recorded once. On this clone itself: Its antigen is unknown.

Germline CDR1 and CDR2: SGHTA and FQGNSA. Trimming took 5 bases from V and 8 from J, leaving 15 bases between them. This CDR3 comprises 14 residues. Study results and caveats: Without day 14 samples, only post-peak T cell repertoires were studied.

This receptor was taken from an adult who received the MenACWY meningococcal vaccine as a control. V gene TRBV7-2 combines with J gene TRBJ2-2, with a possible D match to TRBD1 (5 bases). Sample: peripheral blood, taken 28 days after the second dose of the MenACWY control vaccine. CDR3 DNA: TGTGCCAGCAGCCAGGGTGGTGCCGTGGGGGAGCTGTTTTTT. This encodes CASSQGGAVGELFF.